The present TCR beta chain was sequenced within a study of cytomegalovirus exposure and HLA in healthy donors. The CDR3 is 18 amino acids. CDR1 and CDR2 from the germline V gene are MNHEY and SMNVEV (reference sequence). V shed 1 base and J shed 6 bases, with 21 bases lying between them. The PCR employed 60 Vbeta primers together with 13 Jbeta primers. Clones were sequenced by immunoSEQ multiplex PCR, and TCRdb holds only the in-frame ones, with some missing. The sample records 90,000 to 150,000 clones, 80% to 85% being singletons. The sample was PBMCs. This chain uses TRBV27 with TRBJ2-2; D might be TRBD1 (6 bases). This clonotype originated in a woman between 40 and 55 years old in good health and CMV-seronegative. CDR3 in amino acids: CASSLYSFSLRGPGELFF. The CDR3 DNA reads TGTGCCAGCAGTTTATATTCCTTCTCGCTCAGGGGTCCCGGGGAGCTGTTTTTT.